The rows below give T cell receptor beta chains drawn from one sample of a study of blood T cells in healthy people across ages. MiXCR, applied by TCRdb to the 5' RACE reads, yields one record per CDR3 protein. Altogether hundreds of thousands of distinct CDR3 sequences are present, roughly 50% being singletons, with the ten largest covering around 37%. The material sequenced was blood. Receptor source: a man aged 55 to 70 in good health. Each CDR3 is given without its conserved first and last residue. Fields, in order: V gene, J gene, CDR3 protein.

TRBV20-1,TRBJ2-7,SARTSGDTSHEQY
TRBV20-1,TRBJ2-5,SARRTGLREETQY
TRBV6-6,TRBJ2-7,ASSQARTGSSYEQY
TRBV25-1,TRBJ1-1,ASKEGTANTEAF
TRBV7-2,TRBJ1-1,ASSLASTGTEAF
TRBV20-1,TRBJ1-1,CATGGYTEAF
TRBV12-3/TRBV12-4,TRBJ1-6,ASSPRVNNSPLH
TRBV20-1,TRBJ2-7,SARDMGVYEQY
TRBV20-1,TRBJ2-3,ALAGEPDTQY
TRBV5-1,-,ASSLAPRAETQY
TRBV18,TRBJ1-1,ASSPPGRNTEAF
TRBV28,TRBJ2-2,ASSREPLTGELF
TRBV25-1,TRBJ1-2,ASSRPNYGYT
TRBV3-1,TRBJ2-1,ASSQDTGLAWNEQF